The entry below gives a single TCR beta chain sequence along with its context. The antigen it recognizes is unknown. No base quality values were provided; no much bigger clone lies one nucleotide off. Donors were healthy HIV-negative adults with no recently reported acute infections or vaccinations. Every donor was a Caucasian adult residing in Nashville, Tennessee, USA. Magnetic negative selection was used to enrich CD4+ T cells, after which naive cells were positively selected on CD45RA and the negative fraction became the memory subset. After blood collection by leukapheresis, PBMCs were isolated using Ficoll-Histopaque density gradient centrifugation and then cryopreserved in the vapor phase of liquid nitrogen. Purity and quantity of every magnetically sorted T cell population were checked by analytical flow cytometry. Each sorted fraction had its genomic DNA isolated and then quantified by UV absorbance on a Nanodrop 2000c.

Using the deep immunoSEQ assay, TCR CDR3 regions were amplified from genomic DNA by multiplex PCR. Genomic DNA extracted from each cell subset was distributed evenly over all wells of several immunoSEQ 96-well plates, and each plate served as one replicate. For sorted subsets, 200 to 250 ng of genomic DNA, equivalent to roughly 30,000 T cell genomes, went into each replicate PCR. Purified libraries were quantified with a Qubit 3.0 fluorometer, sized on a Bioanalyzer 2100, and re-quantified with the KAPA Library Quantification kit. A separate single-read 150-cycle Illumina NextSeq 550 flow cell was used to sequence each immunoSEQ 96-well plate. The authors processed their data as follows. Because only junctional sequences without quality scores were contained in the immunoSEQ output, filtering matching that applied to full-length reads could not be performed. To assign V/J genes and CDR3, sequences were annotated against IMGT germline references using PyIR, a Python wrapper for IgBLAST v1.9. Any read was removed if the V/J assignment was weak (E-value above 1e-6), the CDR3 was missing, or the read contained stop codons, out-of-frame junctions, or ambiguous translated residues. V3J clonotypes were defined as sequences sharing the same inferred V gene, J gene, and CDR3 amino acid sequence. Percentage overlap between repertoires was calculated by dividing the number of shared unique clonotypes by the size of the smaller repertoire. Three approaches were used to assess repertoire richness: RTK rarefaction, the Chao1 estimator, and Recon v2.1 estimates of unobserved clonotypes. Generation probabilities for all TCRbeta clonotypes obtained by the gDNA method from several donors were computed using OLGA. Not all clones reach the TCRdb copy of this immuneACCESS table, which keeps in-frame sequences only. Checked studies attribute under half of the gap to unresolved V genes and leave the rest unexplained. V and J calls and clone size are those listed in that table; D and trimming were worked out from the DNA. The sample includes millions of clones, with more than 90% observed a single time. The ten largest clones represent 0.13% to 0.15% of the sample.

This specimen belongs to a study of shared clonotypes between healthy human individuals (dated by TCRdb to about 2020). With regard to the full study: The cohort comprised a couple of women and a few men aged 18 to 49 years. Per donor, three plates each were used for CD4 naive and CD4 memory, two for CD8 naive, and one for CD8 memory. The study deeply sequenced blood TCR repertoires of 5 or 6 healthy adults to estimate repertoire size and the extent of clonotype sharing between individuals. Libraries were prepared and TCR repertoires were sequenced by different laboratories using diverse techniques, in order to increase sequencing depth and limit assay-specific biases. Per donor, leukapheresis produced somewhere between about 0.9 and 9.5 billion PBMCs. General findings and caveats noted by the study authors: Larger estimated clonotype richness was generally found for naive subsets than for memory subsets. Even with the large sequencing depth, rarefaction of the sorted-subset datasets indicated that sequencing was incomplete. When several donors were compared, the shared fraction of clonotypes was around 5.1% for naive CD4, 3.5% for naive CD8, 2% to 2.5% for memory CD4, and 0.35% to 0.4% for memory CD8. Pairwise subsampling indicated that sequencing depth was expected to affect the degree of clonotype sharing among donors. Sampling was restricted to blood, and TCR repertoires in tissue are likely to differ from TCR repertoires in blood. The genetic and exposure-history diversity represented was limited by the small number of donors. Compared with non-shared clonotypes, the clonotypes found in all four sorted-subset donors had higher generation probabilities.

Material for sequencing was naive CD4+ T cells sorted from blood. The cell subset or site label, read with the paper, signifies: CD45RA+ positively selected. The receptor's source is a young man in good health.

The sequence in DNA is TGTGCCTGGAGTGTACTTTTTGGGGAGAGCTCCTACAATGAGCAGTTCTTC. This sequence encodes CAWSVLFGESSYNEQFF. Recombination linked TRBV30 to TRBJ2-1; TRBD2 is a possible D gene, resting on 5 matching bases. The CDR3 has 17 amino acids, counting the end cysteine and phenylalanine. Just the 51-base CDR3 DNA is kept, in frame starting at base 1. CDR1 and CDR2 (GTSNPN, SVGIG) derive from the germline V gene (reference sequence). V and J lose 0 bases and 0 bases, and a span of 15 bases separates them.